This T cell receptor (beta chain) was sequenced during a study of T cell responses to AZD1222 COVID-19 vaccine. General study results and limits: Regions 160-218 and 743-854 dominated among vaccine-associated CD4 TCRs spanning spike. Close to half of spike-specific TCRs reportedly recognize unmutated variant regions.

Sequencing was performed with immunoSEQ multiplex PCR; in TCRdb, only in-frame clones are kept and a portion is missing. The sample lists about 140,000 clones, approximately 91% occurring once. In the case of this clone: Its cognate antigen is unknown.

CDR1 and CDR2 (germline): SGHNT, YENEEA. This CDR3 contains 16 residues. With 1 base clipped from V and 3 bases from J, the junction kept 7 bases outside the gene matches. V and J are TRBV11-3 and TRBJ2-7; 9 bases map to TRBD2. The receptor comes from an adult who received the MenACWY meningococcal vaccine as a control. The sequencing here drew on peripheral blood, taken 28 days after the second dose of the MenACWY control vaccine. The CDR3 loop is CASSLGIAGVGYEQYF. The CDR3 bases are TGTGCCAGCAGCTTAGGAATAGCGGGAGTCGGCTACGAGCAGTACTTC. The variable domain in full, with the rest retrieved from reference TRBV11-3 and TRBJ2-7, is EAGVVQSPRYKIIEKKQPVAFWCNPISGHNTLYWYLQNLGQGPELLIRYENEEAVDDSQLPKDRFSAERLKGVDSTLKIQPAELGDSAVYLCASSLGIAGVGYEQYFGPGTRLTVT.